This T cell receptor (beta chain) appears in the sequencing data of a study of blood T cell repertoires in COVID-19. Study-wide background: PBMCs, B-cell-depleted T cells, or T cells provided the cDNA or gDNA that made up the material.

This CDR3 spans 16 amino acids. Trimming cost V 2 bases and J 0 bases, with 10 bases left between them. From germline, CDR1 is KGHDR and CDR2 SFDVKD. Some clones are missing from TCRdb's copy, which holds only in-frame ones; the method was immunoSEQ multiplex PCR. The sample contains around 230,000 clones, roughly 86% of which appear only once. Sequenced sample: PBMCs or T cells enriched from blood (not recorded which). The TCR was taken from a middle-aged woman with acute COVID-19. The chain is built from TRBV24-1 and TRBJ2-1, with a weak D call TRBD2 (5 bases). CDR3 nucleotides: TGTGCCACCAGTGATTCTGGGGAGAACTCCTACAATGAGCAGTTCTTC. Translation gives CATSDSGENSYNEQFF.